What follows are 24 T cell receptor beta chains derived from one specimen sequenced in a study of OX40 agonist ivuxolimab in advanced cancers. Using immunoSEQ multiplex PCR, the repertoire was profiled, and TCRdb retains in-frame clones only, with some absent. The sample includes about 54,000 clones, almost 85% of them seen just once. The sample was CD4+ or CD8+ T cells sorted from blood, taken in a trial of the OX40 agonist ivuxolimab. The receptors shown here come from an adult with an advanced solid tumor such as melanoma, head and neck, liver or kidney cancer.

The chain carries TRBV5-1 and TRBJ2-7; 7 nucleotides agree with TRBD1. The CDR3 loop spans 14 amino acids. The germline V gene encodes CDR1 SGHRS and CDR2 YFSETQ. V lost 1 base, J lost 2 bases, and 3 bases stayed unmatched. The CDR3 loop reads CASSLPGGTYEQYF. In nucleotides, the CDR3 is TGCGCCAGCAGCTTGCCAGGGGGAACCTACGAGCAGTACTTC.

The chain uses TRBV6-5 and TRBJ2-6; TRBD1 might be the D (6 bases). Germline V gene data show CDR1 as MNHEY and CDR2 as SVGAGI. Trimming pared 3 bases from V and 0 bases from J, leaving 9 bases between. The CDR3 length is 16 residues. CDR3 in DNA: TGTGCCAGCAGTTATGACAGGTTCTCTGGGGCCAACGTCCTGACTTTC. Its translation is CASSYDRFSGANVLTF.

The CDR3 sequence is CASSLETFGEQYF. The DNA of the CDR3 is TGTGCCAGCAGCTTAGAAACTTTCGGGGAGCAGTACTTC. The chain employs TRBV11-2 and TRBJ2-7; D is undetermined. Trimming cost V 0 bases and J 7 bases, with 10 bases left between them. Germline V gene sequence: CDR1 SGHAT, CDR2 FQNNGV. CDR3 length: 13 residues.

The rearrangement uses TRBV9 and TRBJ2-1, with a possible D match to TRBD2 (6 bases). The V gene lost 3 bases and the J gene lost 3 bases, with 16 bases spanning the gap. The CDR3 contains 16 residues. The germline gives CDR1 SGDLS, CDR2 YYNGEE. In nucleotides, the CDR3 is TGTGCCAGCAGCGCGGAGGGACCGGGGTTCTACAATGAGCAGTTCTTC. Protein: CASSAEGPGFYNEQFF. Full variable domain (rest looked up from reference TRBV9 and TRBJ2-1): DSGVTQTPKHLITATGQRVTLRCSPRSGDLSVYWYQQSLDQGLQFLIQYYNGEERAKGNILERFSAQQFPDLHSELNLSSLELGDSALYFCASSAEGPGFYNEQFFGPGTRLTVL.

The CDR3 loop reads CASSPRGLAEETQYF. CDR3 coding DNA: TGTGCCAGCTCACCACGTGGACTAGCCGAAGAGACCCAGTACTTC. The chain uses TRBV18 and TRBJ2-5, with 8 bases that match TRBD2. With 1 base clipped from V and 3 bases from J, the junction kept 4 bases outside the gene matches. Germline V gene lookup returns CDR1 KGHSH and CDR2 LQKENI. The CDR3 is 15 residues long.

CDR3 amino acids: CASSSLPRYEQYF. CDR3 in DNA: TGTGCCAGCAGTTCCTTACCCCGGTACGAGCAGTACTTC. The chain employs TRBV28 and TRBJ2-7; D ambiguous. Germline CDR1 MDHEN, CDR2 SYDVKM. Deletions cut 4 bases from V and 4 bases from J, with 11 bases between. The CDR3 loop spans 13 amino acids.

The genes are TRBV7-8 and TRBJ2-5; 9 nucleotides align to TRBD2. J was trimmed by 6 bases and V by 11 bases; bases with no gene match: 10. CDR1 is SGHVS, CDR2 FQNEAQ, per germline. There are 13 residues in the CDR3. CDR3 sequence (DNA): TGTGCCGCGGGGGGGACAGATTGGAAGACCCAGTACTTC. Residues: CAAGGTDWKTQYF.

The chain carries TRBV11-1 and TRBJ2-1; D is ambiguous. CDR3 length: 13 amino acids. Germline CDR1 is SGHAT and CDR2 is FQDESV (reference sequence). V was cut by 7 bases and J by 8 bases, with 15 bases left in between. The CDR3 sequence: CASTPRPEYEQFF. DNA of the CDR3: TGTGCCAGCACCCCAAGGCCGGAATATGAGCAGTTCTTC.

The rearrangement joins TRBV11-2 to TRBJ1-3, with D uncertain. The CDR3 covers 15 residues. The germline V and J ends were trimmed by 2 bases and 0 bases, with 8 bases remaining between them. Germline values: CDR1 SGHAT, CDR2 FQNNGV. In nucleotides, the CDR3 is TGTGCCAGCAGCTTAACTCAGTCCTCTGGAAACACCATATATTTT. Translating it yields CASSLTQSSGNTIYF. Looking up the rest from reference TRBV11-2 and TRBJ1-3 gives the full variable domain: EAGVAQSPRYKIIEKRQSVAFWCNPISGHATLYWYQQILGQGPKLLIQFQNNGVVDDSQLPKDRFSAERLKGVDSTLKIQPAKLEDSAVYLCASSLTQSSGNTIYFGEGSWLTVV.

This sequence joins TRBV19 and TRBJ1-2; a possible D gene is TRBD1 (6 bases). CDR1 and CDR2 from the germline V gene are LNHDA and SQIVND (reference sequence). The CDR3 is 14 residues long. Trimming removed 4 bases from V and 5 bases from J, with 14 bases in between. CDR3 nucleotides: TGTGCCAGTAGTACCTCCGGGACAAATTATGGCTACACCTTC. Translation gives CASSTSGTNYGYTF.

The chain recombines TRBV9 with TRBJ2-3; D is possibly TRBD2 (6 bases). Trimming left V 0 bases short and J 3 bases short, with 11 bases between. Germline CDR1 SGDLS, CDR2 YYNGEE. The CDR3 consists of 15 residues. The DNA for the CDR3 is TGTGCCAGCAGCGTAGATGGGGCGGGGACAGATACGCAGTATTTT. Amino acids: CASSVDGAGTDTQYF.

This clone came up a few times. The chain uses TRBV19 and TRBJ2-2, with D possibly being TRBD2 (7 bases). CDR3 size: 17 residues. V shed 1 base and J shed 1 base, with 13 bases lying between them. Germline V gene data show CDR1 as LNHDA and CDR2 as SQIVND (reference sequence). The CDR3 sequence: CASSIGRGGLNTGELFF. In DNA, the CDR3 is TGTGCCAGTAGTATAGGAAGGGGGGGCCTGAACACCGGGGAGCTGTTTTTT.

The J gene is TRBJ1-2, the V gene TRBV7-8, with D hard to call. V was clipped by 3 bases and J by 4 bases, with 9 bases between them. The V gene's germline CDR1 is SGHVS and CDR2 FQNEAQ. The CDR3 covers 13 residues. CDR3 sequence (DNA): TGTGCCAGCAGCTTGCAGGAGACCTATGGCTACACCTTC. This translates into CASSLQETYGYTF.

This chain uses TRBV18 with TRBJ1-1; TRBD1 might be the D (5 bases). The germline V gene encodes CDR1 KGHSH and CDR2 LQKENI. CDR3 length equals 13 residues. Deletions cut 6 bases from V and 8 bases from J, with 16 bases between. CDR3 sequence reads: CASSSGTPGEAFF. The DNA for the CDR3 is TGTGCCAGCTCTTCCGGGACCCCCGGAGAAGCTTTCTTT.

This chain uses TRBV28 with TRBJ1-2; unclear D gene. The CDR3 is 13 residues long. V was pared by 5 bases and J by 7 bases, with 14 bases between. In germline, CDR1 is MDHEN, CDR2 SYDVKM. CDR3 sequence: CASSPVIATGYTF. The CDR3 bases are TGTGCCAGCAGTCCGGTAATCGCCACTGGCTACACCTTC.

This clone was counted a single time. V usage is TRBV12-5 and J usage is TRBJ1-3, with D unclear. The CDR3 extends over 17 amino acids. Germline V gene sequence: CDR1 LGHNT, CDR2 FRNRAP. Trimming stripped 2 bases from V and 0 bases from J, with 14 bases between. CDR3: CASGLPMDENSGNTIYF. CDR3 nucleotides: TGTGCTAGTGGTTTGCCGATGGACGAAAACTCTGGAAACACCATATATTTT.

The V gene is TRBV28, the J gene TRBJ2-3, with D perhaps matching TRBD1 (6 bases). The CDR3 runs to 15 residues. Germline CDR1 MDHEN, CDR2 SYDVKM. The ends were cut back, 3 bases at V and 1 base at J, with 11 bases in the middle. CDR3 sequence: CASSFSRGGTDTQYF. Written as DNA, the CDR3 is TGTGCCAGCAGTTTCTCCAGGGGAGGCACAGATACGCAGTATTTT.

This clone appeared a single time. The chain joins TRBV18 to TRBJ1-1; D gene uncertain. Germline V CDR1 and CDR2: KGHSH, LQKENI. CDR3 length: 15 residues. Trimming pared 3 bases from V and 3 bases from J, leaving 14 bases between. The CDR3 is CASSPSPSPDTEAFF. CDR3 coding DNA: TGTGCCAGCTCACCTTCCCCGTCACCAGACACTGAAGCTTTCTTT.

This clone was seen only a few times. The chain joins TRBV16 to TRBJ2-7; 8 bases fit TRBD2. Germline V CDR1 and CDR2: KGHSY, FQNENV. V dropped 0 bases and J dropped 6; count of bases not matched to a gene: 10. This CDR3 comprises 16 residues. The CDR3 DNA reads as TGTGCCAGCAGCCAATCGATGCGGGGGGCGGAGGGCGAGCAGTACTTC. Translation: CASSQSMRGAEGEQYF.

This clone was counted only a few times. J is TRBJ2-3 and V is TRBV5-1, with 13 bases fitting TRBD2. Per germline, CDR1 SGHRS and CDR2 YFSETQ. The CDR3 loop spans 16 amino acids. Germline trimming cut 5 bases from V and 9 bases from J; bases unmatched to any gene: 12. The CDR3, as DNA: TGCGCCAGCAGATCGGGACTAGCGGGGTCCAAGGGAACGCAGTATTTT. It specifies CASRSGLAGSKGTQYF.

This clone was detected only once. The CDR3, as DNA: TGTGCCAGCAGTTACTCGAAGATGGCGAACACCATATATTTT. Translated: CASSYSKMANTIYF. The chain links TRBV6-5 to TRBJ1-3; D is unresolved. Trimming removed 0 bases from V and 7 bases from J, with 10 bases in between. The CDR3 has 14 amino acids. Germline CDR1 reads MNHEY; CDR2 reads SVGAGI.

The chain joins TRBV25-1 to TRBJ2-1; TRBD2 is a possible D gene (6 bases). The germline CDR1 and CDR2 sequences are MGHDK and SYGVNS. V gave up 2 bases and J gave up 2 bases, with 13 bases separating them. The CDR3 covers 16 residues. The CDR3 nucleotides are TGTGCCAGCAGTGAAACTGGGGACTTGACCTACAATGAGCAGTTCTTC. It specifies CASSETGDLTYNEQFF.

The V gene is TRBV5-1, the J gene TRBJ2-1, with D possibly matching TRBD2 (5 bases). The V end was cut by 4 bases, the J end by 2 bases, with 22 bases between. The CDR3 sequence is 18 residues long. Germline V gene sequence: CDR1 SGHRS, CDR2 YFSETQ. The CDR3 DNA follows: TGCGCCAGCAGCGGCCCTAGCCCTGGCGATACGACCTACAATGAGCAGTTCTTC. Protein: CASSGPSPGDTTYNEQFF.

V is TRBV2 and J is TRBJ2-6, with a possible D match to TRBD2 (6 bases). Trimming removed 7 bases at V and 2 bases at J, with 15 bases between. CDR1 is SNHLY and CDR2 is FYNNEI in the germline V gene. The CDR3 runs 16 residues. Here the CDR3 DNA reads TGTGCCAGCATGGGGCTAACGGGGGCTGGGGCCAACGTCCTGACTTTC. Its translation: CASMGLTGAGANVLTF.